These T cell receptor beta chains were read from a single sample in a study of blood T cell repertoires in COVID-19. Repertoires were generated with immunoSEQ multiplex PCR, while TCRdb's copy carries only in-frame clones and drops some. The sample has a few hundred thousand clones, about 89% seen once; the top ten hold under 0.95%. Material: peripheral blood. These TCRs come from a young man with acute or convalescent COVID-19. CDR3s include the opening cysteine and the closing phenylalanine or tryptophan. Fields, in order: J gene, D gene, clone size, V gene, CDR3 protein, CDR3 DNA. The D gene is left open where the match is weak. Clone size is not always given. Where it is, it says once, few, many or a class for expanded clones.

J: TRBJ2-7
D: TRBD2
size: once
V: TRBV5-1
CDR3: CASSLDRRSGSSYEQYF
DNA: TGCGCCAGCAGCTTGGATCGGCGTAGCGGGAGCTCCTACGAGCAGTACTTC

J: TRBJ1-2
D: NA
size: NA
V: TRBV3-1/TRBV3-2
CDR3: CASSQDAVAYGYTF
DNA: TGTGCCAGCAGCCAAGATGCGGTGGCCTATGGCTACACCTTC

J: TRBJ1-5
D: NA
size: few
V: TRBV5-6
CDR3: CASSKQTVNQPQHF
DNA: TGTGCCAGCAGCAAGCAGACAGTAAATCAGCCCCAGCATTTT

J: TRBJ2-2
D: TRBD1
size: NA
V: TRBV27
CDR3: CASSLGTGMVYAGELFF
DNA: TGTGCCAGCAGTTTAGGGACAGGGATGGTGTACGCCGGGGAGCTGTTTTTT

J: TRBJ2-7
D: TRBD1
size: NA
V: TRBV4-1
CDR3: CASSQGQGREQYF
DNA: TGCGCCAGCAGCCAAGGACAGGGCCGGGAGCAGTACTTC

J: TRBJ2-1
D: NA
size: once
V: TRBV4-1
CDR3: CASSQDSARFSNEQFF
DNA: TGCGCCAGCAGCCAAGATTCGGCTAGATTCAGCAATGAGCAGTTCTTC

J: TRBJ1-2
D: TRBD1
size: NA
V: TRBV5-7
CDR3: CASSSPDRGDYGYTF
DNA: TGTGCCAGCAGCTCACCCGACAGGGGAGACTATGGCTACACCTTC

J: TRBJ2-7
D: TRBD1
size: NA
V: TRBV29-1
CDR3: CSVGTGGSYEQYF
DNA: TGCAGCGTAGGGACAGGGGGTTCCTACGAGCAGTACTTC

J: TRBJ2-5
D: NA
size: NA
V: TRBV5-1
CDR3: CASSLKQALQETQYF
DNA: TGCGCCAGCAGCTTGAAGCAAGCTTTACAAGAGACCCAGTACTTC

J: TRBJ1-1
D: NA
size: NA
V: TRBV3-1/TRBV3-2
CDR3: CASSLFQDTEAFF
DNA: TGTGCCAGCAGCCTTTTCCAGGACACTGAAGCTTTCTTT

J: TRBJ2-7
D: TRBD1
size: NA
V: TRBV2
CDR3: CASSVTGYEQYF
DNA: TGTGCCAGCAGTGTGACAGGGTACGAGCAGTACTTC

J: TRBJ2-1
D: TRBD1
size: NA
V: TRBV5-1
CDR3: CASSRLPGGGEQFF
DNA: TGCGCCAGCAGCCGACTCCCAGGGGGCGGTGAGCAGTTCTTC

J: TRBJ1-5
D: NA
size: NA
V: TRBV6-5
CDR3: CASKDPSGPQHF
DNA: TGTGCCAGCAAAGACCCAAGCGGGCCCCAGCATTTT

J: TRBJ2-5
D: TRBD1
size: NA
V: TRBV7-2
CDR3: CASSPGGRETQYF
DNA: TGTGCCAGCAGCCCAGGGGGTCGGGAGACCCAGTACTTC

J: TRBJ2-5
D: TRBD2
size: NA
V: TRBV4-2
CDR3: CASSPGLAPQETQYF
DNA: TGTGCCAGCAGCCCGGGACTAGCCCCACAAGAGACCCAGTACTTC

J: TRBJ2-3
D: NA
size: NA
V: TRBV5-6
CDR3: CASSSSTFPRTDTQYF
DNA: TGTGCCAGCAGCTCTTCGACTTTCCCCCGCACAGATACGCAGTATTTT

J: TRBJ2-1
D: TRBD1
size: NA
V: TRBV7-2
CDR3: CASSFTTGVGNEQFF
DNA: TGTGCCAGCAGCTTTACGACAGGGGTCGGCAATGAGCAGTTCTTC

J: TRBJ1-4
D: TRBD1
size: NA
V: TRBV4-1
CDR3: CASSPGRGGSEKLFF
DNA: TGCGCCAGCAGCCCGGGACGAGGGGGCAGTGAAAAACTGTTTTTT